The 30 T cell receptor beta chains reported below all come from one sample, sequenced in a study of blood T cells in healthy people across ages. The authors ran a second PCR of 7 to 11 cycles using a sample-barcoded 5' primer and a J-beta primer mix. TCRdb reprocessed the 5' RACE reads via MiXCR and lists one record per CDR3 protein. This sample has over 1,500,000 distinct CDR3 sequences, with about 50% found just once. Sequenced input: blood. Receptor source: a woman aged 40 to 55 in good health.

The J gene is TRBJ2-1, the V gene TRBV15; D may be TRBD2 (5 bases). The CDR3 has 17 amino acids. V was trimmed by 3 bases and J by 5 bases, leaving 20 bases between them. CDR1 is LNHNV, CDR2 YYDKDF, per germline (reference sequence). The CDR3 region is CATSRGSLLGLNNEQFF. The CDR3 DNA reads TGTGCCACCAGCAGGGGCAGCCTACTAGGACTTAACAATGAGCAGTTCTTC.

The chain carries TRBV19 and TRBJ2-3; D perhaps matches TRBD2 (6 bases). The germline V and J ends were trimmed by 2 bases and 2 bases, with 14 bases remaining between them. There are 16 residues in the CDR3. CDR1 is LNHDA and CDR2 is SQIVND in the germline V gene (reference sequence). The CDR3, as DNA: TGTGCCAGTAGTATATACGGGGGTCGGGACACAGATACGCAGTATTTT. The encoded protein is CASSIYGGRDTDTQYF.

The chain recombines TRBV4-2 with TRBJ2-5, with 10 bases identical to TRBD2. The CDR3 extends over 15 amino acids. V lost 4 bases and J lost 5; bases outside the gene matches: 7. Per germline, CDR1 LGHNA and CDR2 YNFKEQ. Written as DNA, the CDR3 is TGTGCCAGCAGCCTGAGCGGGGGGGTTCCTGAGACCCAGTACTTC. Protein: CASSLSGGVPETQYF.

This chain links TRBV7-6 with TRBJ1-5, with D possibly matching TRBD1 (6 bases). V lost 3 bases to trimming and J lost 6 bases, with 21 bases between them. Germline-derived CDR1 and CDR2 are SGHVS and FNYEAQ. The CDR3 loop spans 17 amino acids. The CDR3 sequence is CASSLRGGQYFTQPQHF. The DNA for the CDR3 is TGTGCCAGCAGCTTGAGGGGGGGGCAGTACTTCACTCAGCCCCAGCATTTT. The full variable domain, its missing parts supplied by reference TRBV7-6 and TRBJ1-5, is GAGVSQSPRYKVTKRGQDVALRCDPISGHVSLYWYRQALGQGPEFLTYFNYEAQQDKSGLPNDRFSAERPEGSISTLTIQRTEQRDSAMYRCASSLRGGQYFTQPQHFGDGTRLSIL.

The V and J genes are TRBV2 and TRBJ2-7; TRBD1 aligns across 8 bases. Germline V gives CDR1 SNHLY, CDR2 FYNNEI. This CDR3 region has 13 residues. The V gene end was trimmed by 7 bases and the J gene end by 6 bases; junction bases not matched to a gene: 8. The CDR3 coding sequence is TGTGCCAGCAAGCAAGACAGGGGAAGCGAGCAGTACTTC. Translation gives CASKQDRGSEQYF. Combining the CDR3 with reference TRBV2 and TRBJ2-7 gives the whole variable domain EPEVTQTPSHQVTQMGQEVILRCVPISNHLYFYWYRQILGQKVEFLVSFYNNEISEKSEIFDDQFSVERPDGSNFTLKIRSTKLEDSAMYFCASKQDRGSEQYFGPGTRLTVT.

The chain recombines TRBV27 with TRBJ2-7, with 12 bases that match TRBD2. V trimming: 4 bases; J trimming: 2 bases; junction bases outside the gene matches: 9. Germline lookup yields CDR1 MNHEY and CDR2 SMNVEV (reference sequence). The CDR3 consists of 17 residues. The CDR3: CASSSRSRTSGAYEQYF. In DNA form, the CDR3 reads TGTGCCAGCAGTTCGAGGTCTAGGACTAGCGGGGCCTACGAGCAGTACTTC.

This clonotype was detected a few times. The chain recombines TRBV28 with TRBJ2-7; D not resolved. The germline V gene encodes CDR1 MDHEN and CDR2 SYDVKM. The V end lost 3 bases, the J end lost 1 base, and 19 bases lay between the germline ends. The length of the CDR3 is 17 residues. For the CDR3, the DNA is TGTGCCAGCAGTTTTGGACGTGCACCTTTACCATCCTACGAGCAGTACTTC. Translating gives CASSFGRAPLPSYEQYF.

Of note for this clonotype: This may come from a read error, since a much larger clone is one base off. The V call is TRBV5-6, the J call TRBJ1-2; perhaps TRBD1 as D (5 bases). The CDR3 covers 13 residues. Trimming left V 4 bases short and J 4 bases short, with 11 bases between. The germline V gene has CDR1 SGHDT and CDR2 YYEEEE. The CDR3 nucleotides are TGTGCCAGCAGCCCGGGACTGATCTATGGCTACACCTTC. Its protein is CASSPGLIYGYTF. Using reference TRBV5-6 and TRBJ1-2 for the parts outside the CDR3, the full variable domain is DAGVTQSPTHLIKTRGQQVTLRCSPKSGHDTVSWYQQALGQGPQFIFQYYEEEERQRGNFPDRFSGHQFPNYSSELNVNALLLGDSALYLCASSPGLIYGYTFGSGTRLTVV.

The chain has TRBV20-1 and TRBJ1-2, with 9 bases that match TRBD1. Trimming removed 0 bases from V and 7 bases from J; junction bases left unmatched: 9. Germline CDR1 and CDR2: DFQATT and SNEGSKA (reference sequence). This CDR3 has 15 amino acids. The CDR3 nucleotides read TGCAGTGCTAGAGAAAACACCGGGACAGGGTCTGGCTACACCTTC. This codes for CSARENTGTGSGYTF.

V and J are TRBV9 and TRBJ1-2, with D unresolved. The CDR3 runs 12 residues. V was clipped by 2 bases and J by 9 bases, with 11 bases between them. The germline V gene encodes CDR1 SGDLS and CDR2 YYNGEE. CDR3 sequence: CASSVRGGSYTF. The CDR3 DNA is TGTGCCAGCAGCGTTCGGGGAGGAAGCTACACCTTC.

The chain employs TRBV5-6 and TRBJ2-1, with 9 nucleotides matching TRBD2. After removal of 0 bases from V and 4 bases from J, the junction contained 8 bases not matched to a gene. CDR1 is SGHDT, CDR2 YYEEEE, per germline. The CDR3 is 17 amino acids. The CDR3 protein is CASSLGVAGALYNEQFF. For the CDR3, the DNA is TGTGCCAGCAGCTTGGGAGTAGCGGGGGCTTTATACAATGAGCAGTTCTTC.

This clonotype came up a few times. This chain joins TRBV4-1 and TRBJ1-5; 8 bases agree with TRBD1. The CDR3 is made up of 16 amino acids. The junction had 7 bases not matched to a gene; V was cut back by 3 bases and J by 3 bases. CDR1 and CDR2 (germline): MGHRA, YSYEKL. CDR3 in DNA: TGCGCCAGCAGCCAGGGGGGACAGGCGAACAATCAGCCCCAGCATTTT. It codes for CASSQGGQANNQPQHF.

This clonotype was seen only once. The rearrangement links TRBV3-1 to TRBJ2-5; TRBD1 matches at 11 bases. The tail of the sequence fits TRBJ2-7 better, so the J call may be wrong. Germline CDR1 reads LGHDT; CDR2 reads YNNKEL (reference sequence). The CDR3 length is 15 residues. CDR3 sequence: CASSQDRGRFYEQYF. The CDR3 DNA is TGTGCCAGCAGCCAGGACAGGGGGCGCTTCTACGAGCAGTACTTC.

V and J are TRBV7-6 and TRBJ2-7; a possible D gene is TRBD2 (6 bases). The better agreement between TRBJ2-5 and the DNA end casts doubt on the J call. Germline V CDR1 and CDR2: SGHVS, FNYEAQ. This CDR3 region has 15 residues. CDR3 sequence: CASTPLGGVGETQYF. The CDR3 bases are TGTGCCAGCACCCCCCTGGGGGGAGTCGGCGAGACCCAGTACTTC.

This clonotype has only a few counts. A clone one base away is much larger, so this may be a read error. V and J are TRBV4-2 and TRBJ2-3; 8 bases fit TRBD2. This CDR3 region has 17 residues. The germline CDR1 and CDR2 sequences are LGHNA and YNFKEQ. J was trimmed by 3 bases and V by 1 base; bases with no gene match: 9. CDR3 protein: CASSQAGAGGGTDTQYF. The CDR3 nucleotides are TGTGCCAGCAGCCAAGCAGGTGCGGGGGGCGGGACAGATACGCAGTATTTT.

The V and J genes are TRBV29-1 and TRBJ2-6; D is perhaps TRBD1 or TRBD2 (5 bases each). The germline gives CDR1 SQVTM, CDR2 ANQGSEA. CDR3 length equals 15 residues. V gave up 7 bases and J gave up 4 bases, with 17 bases separating them. The CDR3 nucleotides are TGCAGCGCCCCGTCCGAGGGGTCAGGGGCCAACGTCCTGACTTTC. Translation gives CSAPSEGSGANVLTF.

The gene calls are TRBV7-2 and TRBJ2-5; 9 positions agree with TRBD2. Germline values: CDR1 SGHTA, CDR2 FQGNSA. V shed 4 bases and J 5 bases; nucleotides not matched to a gene: 11. The CDR3 loop spans 16 amino acids. This CDR3 is CASSSTSGAKGETQYF. CDR3 coding DNA: TGTGCCAGCAGCTCGACTAGCGGCGCAAAGGGGGAGACCCAGTACTTC.

The chain combines TRBV20-1 with TRBJ2-1; D might be TRBD1 or TRBD2, each matching 6 bases. Looked up from germline, CDR1 is DFQATT and CDR2 is SNEGSKA (reference sequence). V shed 6 bases and J shed 5 bases, with 20 bases lying between them. There are 15 residues in the CDR3. The CDR3 spells CSATEPTRGDNEQFF. The CDR3 DNA sequence: TGCAGTGCAACAGAGCCAACTAGGGGGGACAATGAGCAGTTCTTC.

This clonotype was counted many times. V is TRBV10-3 and J is TRBJ2-1; TRBD2 aligns across 9 bases. CDR3 length: 14 residues. With V trimmed by 6 bases and J by 10 bases, 10 bases remained unmatched. The V gene's germline CDR1 is ENHRY and CDR2 SYGVKD. The CDR3 DNA follows: TGTGCCATCAGGGACGGCGGGGGGGTCGACGAGCAGTTCTTC. Translation: CAIRDGGGVDEQFF.

This clonotype was counted between two and nine times. V gene TRBV20-1 combines with J gene TRBJ2-3, with TRBD2 matching 8 bases. After removal of 0 bases from V and 3 bases from J, the junction contained 11 bases not matched to a gene. Germline CDR1 and CDR2: DFQATT and SNEGSKA (reference sequence). This CDR3 comprises 17 residues. The CDR3 spells CSARDGSGGSSTDTQYF. Here the CDR3 DNA reads TGCAGTGCTAGAGATGGGAGCGGGGGAAGTAGTACAGATACGCAGTATTTT.

The sample holds one count of this clonotype. V and J are TRBV20-1 and TRBJ2-1, with 10 bases matching TRBD1. The V and J ends lost 6 bases and 5 bases, in that order; junction bases with no gene match: 10. Germline CDR1 and CDR2: DFQATT and SNEGSKA (reference sequence). This CDR3 region has 15 residues. CDR3: CSATDRGRMDNEQFF. The CDR3 DNA is TGCAGTGCCACTGACAGGGGGCGAATGGACAATGAGCAGTTCTTC.

The chain carries TRBV5-1 and TRBJ1-4, with a possible D match to TRBD1 (5 bases). V was cut by 0 bases and J by 13 bases, with 10 bases left in between. Germline CDR1 is SGHRS and CDR2 is YFSETQ. The CDR3 consists of 12 residues. The CDR3 sequence is CASSLGEGRLFF. CDR3 coding DNA: TGCGCCAGCAGCTTGGGGGAGGGGCGACTGTTTTTT.

The chain employs TRBV28 and TRBJ2-1; D might be TRBD2 (7 bases). The length of the CDR3 is 12 residues. Germline CDR1 is MDHEN and CDR2 is SYDVKM. The V and J ends lost 2 bases and 14 bases respectively, with 13 bases between them. The CDR3 protein is CASSLDRGGEFF. In DNA form, the CDR3 reads TGTGCCAGCAGTTTAGATAGGGGGGGTGAGTTCTTC.

This clonotype was picked up a small number of times. The gene calls are TRBV5-4 and TRBJ2-7; possible D gene TRBD1, 5 bases. Germline assignment: CDR1 SGHNT and CDR2 YYREEE (reference sequence). This CDR3 region has 15 residues. V lost 1 base and J 0 bases, leaving 11 bases between the germline ends. The CDR3 sequence: CASSLTGRDSYEQYF. The CDR3 nucleotides read TGTGCCAGCAGCTTGACAGGCCGAGACTCCTACGAGCAGTACTTC. The full variable domain, its missing parts supplied by reference TRBV5-4 and TRBJ2-7, is ETGVTQSPTHLIKTRGQQVTLRCSSQSGHNTVSWYQQALGQGPQFIFQYYREEENGRGNFPPRFSGLQFPNYSSELNVNALELDDSALYLCASSLTGRDSYEQYFGPGTRLTVT.

CDR3 region: CASSHRWRGAQETQYF. The CDR3 nucleotides read TGTGCCAGCAGCCACCGCTGGCGGGGGGCCCAAGAGACCCAGTACTTC. The chain recombines TRBV13 with TRBJ2-5, with 8 nucleotides matching TRBD2. Trimming cost V 5 bases and J 1 base; bases outside gene matches: 9. Germline V CDR1 and CDR2: PRHDT, FYEKMQ (reference sequence). There are 16 residues in the CDR3. Combining the CDR3 with reference TRBV13 and TRBJ2-5 gives the whole variable domain AAGVIQSPRHLIKEKRETATLKCYPIPRHDTVYWYQQGPGQDPQFLISFYEKMQSDKGSIPDRFSAQQFSDYHSELNMSSLELGDSALYFCASSHRWRGAQETQYFGPGTRLLVL.

The J gene is TRBJ2-5, the V gene TRBV27, with 8 bases aligning to TRBD1. V dropped 7 bases and J dropped 4; count of bases not matched to a gene: 11. Germline V gene data show CDR1 as MNHEY and CDR2 as SMNVEV (reference sequence). The CDR3 loop spans 15 amino acids. CDR3 coding DNA: TGTGCCAGCAAATACCGGGACAGGAGACTAGAGACCCAGTACTTC. Its translation is CASKYRDRRLETQYF.

This clonotype turned up a few times. The V and J genes are TRBV20-1 and TRBJ1-2, with TRBD1 matching over 9 bases. Germline V lookup: CDR1 DFQATT, CDR2 SNEGSKA (reference sequence). Trimming removed 3 bases from V and 1 base from J; junction bases left unmatched: 9. The length of the CDR3 is 16 residues. CDR3 protein: CSASASRTGDNYGYTF. The DNA for the CDR3 is TGCAGTGCTAGTGCCTCCCGGACAGGGGATAACTATGGCTACACCTTC.

In regard to this clonotype: Just one base apart from a much larger clone, this may be a read error. Written as DNA, the CDR3 is TGTGCCAACAGCTTAGTTACAGCCGAGCAGTTCTTC. The encoded protein is CANSLVTAEQFF. J is TRBJ2-1 and V is TRBV7-2; D uncertain. Germline V gives CDR1 SGHTA, CDR2 FQGNSA. The CDR3 runs to 12 residues. The whole variable domain, remainder taken from reference TRBV7-2 and TRBJ2-1, is GAGVSQSPSNKVTEKGKDVELRCDPISGHTALYWYRQSLGQGLEFLIYFQGNSAPDKSGLPSDRFSAERTGGSVSTLTIQRTQQEDSAVYLCANSLVTAEQFFGPGTRLTVL.

The rearrangement joins TRBV15 to TRBJ1-4; D ambiguous. Germline V lookup: CDR1 LNHNV, CDR2 YYDKDF (reference sequence). The CDR3 totals 15 residues. Deletions cut 1 base from V and 8 bases from J, with 14 bases between. In DNA, the CDR3 is TGTGCCACCAGCAGAGGAGGAGACAAGCGGGAAAAACTGTTTTTT. The encoded protein is CATSRGGDKREKLFF.

The table lists this clonotype with a few counts. The genes are TRBV7-3 and TRBJ2-1, with D perhaps TRBD1 or TRBD2 (6 bases each). The length of the CDR3 is 15 residues. In germline, CDR1 is SGHTA, CDR2 FQGTGA. The germline V and J ends were trimmed by 5 bases and 7 bases, with 18 bases remaining between them. The CDR3 DNA reads TGTGCCAGCAGCCCCAGGGGCGGGGCGTTTAATGAGCAGTTCTTC. The encoded protein is CASSPRGGAFNEQFF.